Below, 20 T cell receptor beta chains from the same sample are listed, as sequenced in a study of Ad26.COV2.S vaccination and SARS-CoV-2 variants. As for treatment: some 20 received Ad26.COV2.S at low or high dose, single or two shots; roughly five received placebo; per-sample allocation not given. Sampling was performed 63 days after the first vaccine or placebo injection. The table came from immunoSEQ multiplex PCR; TCRdb's copy has only in-frame clones and leaves some out. In the table there are fewer than 400,000 clones, 70% to 90% of which are singletons. Sequencing was performed on peripheral blood, taken in a trial of Ad26.COV2.S vaccine versus placebo. The receptors here all came from a person aged 18-65 years who received the Ad26.COV2.S COVID-19 vaccine or a placebo.

The chain employs TRBV30 and TRBJ2-7; TRBD1 might be the D (6 bases). Looked up from germline, CDR1 is GTSNPN and CDR2 is SVGIG (reference sequence). Deletions cut 3 bases from V and 2 bases from J, with 11 bases between. The CDR3 is made up of 13 amino acids. The CDR3 is CAWSRDTTYEQYF. CDR3 nucleotides: TGTGCCTGGAGCCGGGACACAACCTACGAGCAGTACTTC.

The V call is TRBV10-3, the J call TRBJ2-7; tentatively, D is TRBD1 (5 bases). This CDR3 spans 13 amino acids. The V end was cut by 5 bases, the J end by 0 bases, with 8 bases between. CDR1 and CDR2 from the germline V gene are ENHRY and SYGVKD. The CDR3 region has the DNA TGTGCCATCAGTACAGGCGACTCCTACGAGCAGTACTTC. As protein: CAISTGDSYEQYF.

V usage is TRBV27 and J usage is TRBJ2-1; 7 bases map to TRBD1. The junction had 9 bases not matched to a gene; V was cut back by 2 bases and J by 5 bases. CDR1 is MNHEY and CDR2 is SMNVEV in the germline V gene (reference sequence). The CDR3 sequence is 16 residues long. The CDR3 loop is CASSLNRDRPNNEQFF. The CDR3 DNA reads as TGTGCCAGCAGTTTAAATCGGGACAGACCCAACAATGAGCAGTTCTTC.

V and J are TRBV6-5 and TRBJ2-5; D gene ambiguous. This CDR3 has 13 amino acids. Trimming stripped 6 bases from V and 1 base from J, with 9 bases between. Germline V gives CDR1 MNHEY, CDR2 SVGAGI. In DNA form, the CDR3 reads TGTGCCAGCAGGGGAAGTATCCAAGAGACCCAGTACTTC. It codes for CASRGSIQETQYF.

The chain has TRBV7-9 and TRBJ1-6, with D uncertain. There are 12 residues in the CDR3. Trimming removed 5 bases at V and 8 bases at J, with 7 bases between. In germline, CDR1 is SEHNR, CDR2 FQNEAQ (reference sequence). The CDR3 region has the DNA TGTGCCAGCAGCCACGGATATTCACCCCTCCACTTT. Its protein product is CASSHGYSPLHF.

The chain has TRBV28 and TRBJ1-1; 8 bases align to TRBD1. J gave up 4 bases and V 2 bases, and 0 bases lay outside the gene matches. Per the germline V gene, CDR1 is MDHEN and CDR2 is SYDVKM. The CDR3 has 13 amino acids. The CDR3 coding sequence is TGTGCCAGCAGTTTACAGGGGGCCACTGAAGCTTTCTTT. It is translated as CASSLQGATEAFF. The complete variable domain, with remaining parts taken from reference TRBV28 and TRBJ1-1, reads DVKVTQSSRYLVKRTGEKVFLECVQDMDHENMFWYRQDPGLGLRLIYFSYDVKMKEKGDIPEGYSVSREKKERFSLILESASTNQTSMYLCASSLQGATEAFFGQGTRLTVV.

Note on this clone: This sample includes further DNA sequences coding for the same CDR3. This rearrangement joins TRBV20-1 to TRBJ1-1; D unclear. The CDR3 has 10 amino acids. The V gene lost 6 bases and the J gene lost 0 bases, with 2 bases spanning the gap. Germline CDR1 is DFQATT and CDR2 is SNEGSKA (reference sequence). CDR3 bases: TGCAGTGCCGTGAACACTGAAGCTTTCTTT. Its protein product is CSAVNTEAFF.

This rearrangement joins TRBV10-1 to TRBJ2-1; perhaps TRBD2 as D (6 bases). Germline V gene data show CDR1 as WNHNN and CDR2 as SYGVQD (reference sequence). V was trimmed by 6 bases and J by 6 bases, leaving 12 bases between them. This CDR3 comprises 13 residues. The CDR3 DNA follows: TGCGCCAGCAGGGCCGCCGGGGGCAATGAGCAGTTCTTC. Its translation: CASRAAGGNEQFF.

The count of this clone is one. The chain is built from TRBV2 and TRBJ1-1, with 8 bases identical to TRBD1. Germline V gene lookup returns CDR1 SNHLY and CDR2 FYNNEI. Unmatched junction bases numbered 4, after V lost 6 bases and J lost 1 base. This CDR3 is built from 14 residues. The CDR3 region is CASRGGTGNTEAFF. CDR3 DNA sequence: TGTGCCAGCAGAGGCGGGACAGGGAACACTGAAGCTTTCTTT.

V is TRBV28 and J is TRBJ2-1, with 12 bases that match TRBD2. V lost 6 bases and J lost 4; bases outside the gene matches: 16. There are 19 residues in the CDR3. CDR1 is MDHEN and CDR2 is SYDVKM in the germline V gene. The CDR3 DNA sequence: TGTGCCAGCAGACCTGCTAGGGGTCGACTAGCGGGAGAATACAATGAGCAGTTCTTC. Residues: CASRPARGRLAGEYNEQFF.

This chain joins TRBV5-1 and TRBJ2-6; TRBD1 matches 8 bases. With V trimmed by 4 bases and J by 2 bases, 14 bases remained unmatched. The V gene's germline CDR1 is SGHRS and CDR2 YFSETQ. The CDR3 has 19 amino acids. CDR3 protein: CASSILGGQGPPGANVLTF. The CDR3 nucleotides are TGCGCCAGCAGCATATTGGGAGGACAGGGTCCCCCTGGGGCCAACGTCCTGACTTTC.

The J gene is TRBJ1-5, the V gene TRBV7-2, with D uncertain. Per germline, CDR1 SGHTA and CDR2 FQGNSA. V was shortened by 3 bases and J by 5 bases, with 5 bases between the two germline ends. This CDR3 has 12 amino acids. CDR3 amino acids: CASSLRDQPQHF. CDR3 sequence (DNA): TGTGCCAGCAGCTTGAGGGATCAGCCCCAGCATTTT.

V gene TRBV2 combines with J gene TRBJ2-7; no reliable D call. The germline gives CDR1 SNHLY, CDR2 FYNNEI. The CDR3 is 13 residues long. The V end was cut by 7 bases, the J end by 7 bases, with 17 bases between. CDR3 DNA sequence: TGTGCCAGCACTGCTTCCGGCAGGACGGAGCAGTACTTC. Translation: CASTASGRTEQYF.

Here the CDR3 reads CASSAGTDKNIQYF. As DNA, the CDR3 is TGTGCCAGCAGCGCCGGGACAGACAAAAACATTCAGTACTTC. The gene calls are TRBV13 and TRBJ2-4; TRBD1 matches at 7 bases. The CDR3 consists of 14 residues. After removal of 5 bases from V and 3 bases from J, the junction contained 4 bases not matched to a gene. Germline V gene lookup returns CDR1 PRHDT and CDR2 FYEKMQ (reference sequence).

This clone was counted a single time. The chain carries TRBV3-1 (or the pseudogene TRBV3-2) and TRBJ2-7; D tentatively reads TRBD1 or TRBD2 (5 bases each). Trimming stripped 4 bases from V and 3 bases from J, with 13 bases between. Germline lookup yields CDR1 LGHDT and CDR2 YNNKEL (reference sequence). CDR3 length equals 14 residues. The CDR3 spells CASSPGTGVYEQYF. The CDR3, as DNA: TGTGCCAGCAGCCCCGGGACCGGTGTCTACGAGCAGTACTTC.

The sample holds one count of this clone. This chain joins TRBV7-2 and TRBJ2-2; unclear D gene. The CDR3 has 14 amino acids. The germline V and J ends were trimmed by 5 bases and 2 bases, with 9 bases remaining between them. In germline, CDR1 is SGHTA, CDR2 FQGNSA. The CDR3 DNA follows: TGTGCCAGCAGCCGCTTGATTAACACCGGGGAGCTGTTTTTT. Amino acid sequence: CASSRLINTGELFF.

The chain carries TRBV19 and TRBJ1-5, with 7 bases lining up with TRBD1. The CDR3 contains 15 residues. The germline CDR1 and CDR2 sequences are LNHDA and SQIVND (reference sequence). V gave up 2 bases and J gave up 6 bases; unmatched junction bases: 7. CDR3 coding DNA: TGTGCCAGTAGTATAAATAGGGGGCAGGCTCAGCCCCAGCATTTT. Amino acids: CASSINRGQAQPQHF.

This clone occurred once. The chain carries TRBV11-3 and TRBJ1-4; 7 bases align to TRBD1. Germline V lookup: CDR1 SGHNT, CDR2 YENEEA. J lost 5 bases, V lost 3 bases, and 9 bases had no gene match. This CDR3 comprises 16 residues. CDR3 in DNA: TGTGCCAGCAGCTTGGACTCCGGGACAGTGAATGAAAAACTGTTTTTT. Protein product: CASSLDSGTVNEKLFF.

J is TRBJ2-3 and V is TRBV10-1; D unclear. The V end lost 2 bases, the J end lost 2 bases, and 14 bases lay between the germline ends. This CDR3 contains 16 residues. Germline CDR1 is WNHNN and CDR2 is SYGVQD (reference sequence). CDR3 sequence (DNA): TGCGCCAGCAGTGAGCAATCATCTTATTACACAGATACGCAGTATTTT. Its translation: CASSEQSSYYTDTQYF.

This clone was observed once. The V and J genes are TRBV15 and TRBJ2-7; D remains ambiguous. This CDR3 has 12 residues. V was cut by 0 bases and J by 6 bases, with 6 bases left in between. The germline gives CDR1 LNHNV, CDR2 YYDKDF (reference sequence). This chain's CDR3 is CATSRDEAEQYF. The CDR3 DNA sequence: TGTGCCACCAGCAGAGATGAAGCCGAGCAGTACTTC.